This T cell receptor beta chain stems from a study of T-cell reconstitution after alpha-beta-depleted transplantation in children. Per germline, CDR1 LGHNA and CDR2 YNFKEQ. There are 16 residues in the CDR3. Trimming at V came to 0 bases and at J to 9 bases, leaving 11 bases not matched to a gene. Unique molecular identifiers were used to barcode this TCRbeta library. Each CDR3 protein gets one entry after TCRdb re-called the PCR reads with MiXCR. This table holds 450,000 to 550,000 distinct CDR3 sequences, around 10% found once. This sequence was found in a female patient aged 2 to 10 who had a stem cell transplant for aplastic anemia, so the T cells may come from the graft donor. The sequencing here drew on PBMCs, mostly from graft donor cells, taken 180 days after TCRalphabeta/CD19-depleted stem cell transplant. This chain links TRBV4-2 with TRBJ2-7; TRBD2 matches 10 bases. This CDR3 is CASSQDLAGLAWRQYF. The CDR3 DNA reads TGTGCCAGCAGCCAAGATCTGGCGGGACTAGCGTGGCGGCAGTACTTC.